This record covers a single T cell receptor beta chain. Its specific antigen is unknown. No much larger clone exists at a distance of one base, and base qualities are not known. Genomic DNA was extracted with the Qiagen DNeasy kit from unsorted PBMCs and from negatively selected CD4+ and CD8+ fractions. TCR beta CDR3 regions were subjected to amplification by immunoSEQ multiplex PCR with primers that anneal to V and J segments. A synthetic immune receptor repertoire was used to minimize amplification bias, and any residual bias was removed computationally once sequencing was done. The original pipeline was this. Custom Python scripts were used to quantify repertoire diversity as the Shannon entropy index. The unsorted, CD4+ and CD8+ repertoires were each analyzed separately, with the exception of combined analyses, where CD4+ and CD8+ sequences were merged in silico. TCRdb provides this immuneACCESS table in a form limited to in-frame rearrangements. Some clones are lacking; in checked studies, under half of them reflect an unresolved V gene, and why the rest are absent is not known. V, J and clone size are those of that table, while D and trimming were read from the DNA. Here the sample has fewer than 90,000 clones; 93% occur a single time. The top ten constitute about 2.8% of the sample.

The sample's time point label, decoded: newly diagnosed, previously untreated cHL patient sample. PBMCs from patients with newly diagnosed, previously untreated classical Hodgkin lymphoma were sequenced as a comparison group for the relapsed/refractory trial patients. Peripheral blood was collected in 8 mL Vacutainer Cell Preparation Tubes, from which PBMCs were isolated by centrifugation and then cryopreserved. CDR1 and CDR2 were assigned from the germline V gene as SGHTA and FQGNSA. The CDR3 sequence holds 14 residues, the cysteine and phenylalanine included. Left in the record is the CDR3 DNA by itself, 42 bases read in frame from the first base. This sample was taken from a study of PD-1 blockade in classical Hodgkin lymphoma (dated by TCRdb to about 2020). Broadly, across the study: A peripheral blood immune signature of response to PD-1 blockade in classical Hodgkin lymphoma was defined using TCR beta sequencing and CyTOF. Broad study findings and their caveats: Baseline TCR diversity was reported to be lower in newly diagnosed patients than in healthy donors, and even lower in relapsed/refractory patients. The study was restricted to a single clinical trial cohort, and the causes of repertoire differences, possibly disease activity or prior therapy, were left undefined.

What was sequenced was peripheral blood mononuclear cells (PBMCs). The chain is made from TRBV7-2 and TRBJ2-5; matching of 6 bases hints at TRBD2 as the D gene. The end of the DNA fits TRBJ2-7 better, so the J call may be wrong. This receptor was identified in a human donor with classical Hodgkin lymphoma. The DNA sequence follows: TGTGCCAGCAGCCGCCCAGGAGGGACGAACGAGCAGTACTTC. Its protein is CASSRPGGTNEQYF.